The TCR beta chain described here comes from a study of blood T cell repertoires in COVID-19. Clinical history reported by participants formed the basis on which cohorts were assigned. This CDR3 comprises 15 residues. Per the germline V gene, CDR1 is SGDLS and CDR2 is YYNGEE. Trimming removed 3 bases at V and 5 bases at J, with 17 bases between. Authors' methods: Reference gene primer amplification gave nucleated cell count estimates. Clones were read by immunoSEQ multiplex PCR, and TCRdb kept only the in-frame ones, dropping some. The V and J calls and clone size come from that table; D and trimming were worked out from the DNA. The sample holds 200,000 to 250,000 clones; roughly 85% are singletons and the top ten take 18%.

The J gene is TRBJ1-2, the V gene TRBV9, with D hard to call. This sequence was found in a man between 40 and 49 years old who had recovered from COVID-19. Sequences were obtained from PBMCs or T cells enriched from blood (not recorded which). CDR3 sequence reads: CASSGWQDISYGYTF. The CDR3 DNA reads TGTGCCAGCAGCGGATGGCAGGATATTTCTTATGGCTACACCTTC.